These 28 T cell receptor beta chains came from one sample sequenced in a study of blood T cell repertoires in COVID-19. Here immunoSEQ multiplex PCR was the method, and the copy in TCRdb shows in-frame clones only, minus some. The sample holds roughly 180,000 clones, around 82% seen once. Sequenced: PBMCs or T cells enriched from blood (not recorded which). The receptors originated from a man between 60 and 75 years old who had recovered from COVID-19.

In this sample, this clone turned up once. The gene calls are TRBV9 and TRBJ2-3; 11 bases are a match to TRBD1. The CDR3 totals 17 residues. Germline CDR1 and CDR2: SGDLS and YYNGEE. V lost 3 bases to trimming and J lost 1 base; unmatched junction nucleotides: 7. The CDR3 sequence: CASSEEDRGLGTDTQYF. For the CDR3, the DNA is TGTGCCAGCAGCGAAGAGGACAGGGGGCTTGGCACAGATACGCAGTATTTT.

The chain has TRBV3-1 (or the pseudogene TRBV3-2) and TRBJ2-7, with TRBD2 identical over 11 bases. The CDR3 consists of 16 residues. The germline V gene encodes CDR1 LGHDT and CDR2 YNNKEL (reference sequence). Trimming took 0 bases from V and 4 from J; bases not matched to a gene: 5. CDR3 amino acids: CASSQEASGGIYEQYF. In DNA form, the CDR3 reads TGTGCCAGCAGCCAAGAGGCTAGCGGGGGGATTTACGAGCAGTACTTC.

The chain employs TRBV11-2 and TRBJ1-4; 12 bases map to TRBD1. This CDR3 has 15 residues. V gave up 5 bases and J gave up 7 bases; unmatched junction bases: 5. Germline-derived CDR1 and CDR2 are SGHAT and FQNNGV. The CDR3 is CASSARDRGPEKLFF. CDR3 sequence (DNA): TGTGCCAGCAGCGCAAGGGACAGGGGGCCTGAAAAACTGTTTTTT.

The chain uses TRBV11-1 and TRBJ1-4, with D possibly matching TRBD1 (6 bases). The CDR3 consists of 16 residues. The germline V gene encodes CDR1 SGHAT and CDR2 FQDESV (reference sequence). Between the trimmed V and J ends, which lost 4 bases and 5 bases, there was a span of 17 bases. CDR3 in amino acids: CASSSGRGQFNEKLFF. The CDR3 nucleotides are TGTGCCAGCAGCTCCGGACGAGGACAGTTCAATGAAAAACTGTTTTTT.

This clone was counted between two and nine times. The CDR3 sequence is CASGTGGTEAFF. The CDR3 DNA reads TGCGCGTCCGGGACAGGGGGGACTGAAGCTTTCTTT. This chain uses TRBV10-2 with TRBJ1-1; 11 bases fit TRBD1. The CDR3 has 12 amino acids. From germline, CDR1 is WSHSY and CDR2 SAAADI.

This CDR3 is CASSPTSGGARNEQFF. DNA for the CDR3: TGCGCCAGCAGCCCAACTAGCGGGGGGGCTCGAAATGAGCAGTTCTTC. The genes are TRBV5-1 and TRBJ2-1; 13 bases are shared with TRBD2. After removal of 4 bases from V and 7 bases from J, the junction contained 8 bases not matched to a gene. The CDR3 is 16 residues long. Germline V CDR1 and CDR2: SGHRS, YFSETQ.

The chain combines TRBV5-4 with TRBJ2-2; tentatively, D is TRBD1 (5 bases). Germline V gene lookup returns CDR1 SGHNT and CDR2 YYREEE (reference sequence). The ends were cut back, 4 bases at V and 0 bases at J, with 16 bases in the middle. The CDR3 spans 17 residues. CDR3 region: CASSRVSRAANTGELFF. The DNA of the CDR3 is TGTGCCAGCAGCAGGGTTTCCAGGGCTGCGAACACCGGGGAGCTGTTTTTT.

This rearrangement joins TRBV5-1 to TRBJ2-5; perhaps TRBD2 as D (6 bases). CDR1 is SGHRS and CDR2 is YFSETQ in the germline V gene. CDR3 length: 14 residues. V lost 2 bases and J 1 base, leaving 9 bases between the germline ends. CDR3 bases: TGCGCCAGCAGCTTCCAAGCGGGCCAAGAGACCCAGTACTTC. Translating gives CASSFQAGQETQYF.

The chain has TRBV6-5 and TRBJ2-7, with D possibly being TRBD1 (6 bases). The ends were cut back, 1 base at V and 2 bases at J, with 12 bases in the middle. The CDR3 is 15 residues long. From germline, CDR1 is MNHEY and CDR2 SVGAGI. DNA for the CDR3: TGTGCCAGCAGTTACTACGGGACACGGCCCTACGAGCAGTACTTC. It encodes CASSYYGTRPYEQYF.

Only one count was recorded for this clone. The CDR3 here is CASSLPPGSRNGYTF. The CDR3 coding sequence is TGTGCCAGCAGTTTACCCCCTGGCAGTCGCAATGGCTACACCTTC. The chain has TRBV28 and TRBJ1-2; unclear D gene. There are 15 residues in the CDR3. Trimming removed 2 bases at V and 6 bases at J, with 16 bases between. The germline gives CDR1 MDHEN, CDR2 SYDVKM.

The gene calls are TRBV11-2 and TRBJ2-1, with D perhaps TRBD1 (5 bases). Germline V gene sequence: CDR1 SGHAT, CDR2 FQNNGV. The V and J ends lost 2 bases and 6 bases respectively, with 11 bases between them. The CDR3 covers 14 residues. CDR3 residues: CASSLSSQGNEQFF. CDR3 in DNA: TGTGCCAGCAGCTTAAGTAGTCAGGGCAATGAGCAGTTCTTC. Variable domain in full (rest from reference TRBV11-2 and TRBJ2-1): EAGVAQSPRYKIIEKRQSVAFWCNPISGHATLYWYQQILGQGPKLLIQFQNNGVVDDSQLPKDRFSAERLKGVDSTLKIQPAKLEDSAVYLCASSLSSQGNEQFFGPGTRLTVL.

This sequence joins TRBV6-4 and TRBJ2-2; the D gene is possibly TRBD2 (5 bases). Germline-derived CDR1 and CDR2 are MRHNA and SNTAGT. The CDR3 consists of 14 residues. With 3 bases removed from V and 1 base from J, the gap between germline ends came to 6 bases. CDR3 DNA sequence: TGTGCCAGCAGTGAAAGCGGGAACACCGGGGAGCTGTTTTTT. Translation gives CASSESGNTGELFF.

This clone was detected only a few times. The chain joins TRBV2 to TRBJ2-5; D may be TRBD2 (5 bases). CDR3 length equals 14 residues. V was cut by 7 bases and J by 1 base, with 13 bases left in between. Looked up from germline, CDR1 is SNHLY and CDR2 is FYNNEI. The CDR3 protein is CASTPGVGQETQYF. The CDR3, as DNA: TGTGCCAGCACCCCCGGGGTAGGCCAAGAGACCCAGTACTTC.

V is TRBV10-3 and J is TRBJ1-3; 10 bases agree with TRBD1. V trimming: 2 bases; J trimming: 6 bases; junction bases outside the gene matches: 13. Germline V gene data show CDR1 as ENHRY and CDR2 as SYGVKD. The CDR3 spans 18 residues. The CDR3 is CAISEPTSGTGEENTIYF. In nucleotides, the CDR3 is TGTGCCATCAGTGAGCCGACGTCCGGGACAGGGGAGGAAAACACCATATATTTT.

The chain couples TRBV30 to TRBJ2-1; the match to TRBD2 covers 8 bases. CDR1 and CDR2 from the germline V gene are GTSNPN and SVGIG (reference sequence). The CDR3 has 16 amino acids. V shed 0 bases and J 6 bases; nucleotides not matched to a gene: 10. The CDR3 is CAWSVRGLAGVNEQFF. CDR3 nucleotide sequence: TGTGCCTGGAGTGTACGGGGGCTAGCGGGCGTCAATGAGCAGTTCTTC.

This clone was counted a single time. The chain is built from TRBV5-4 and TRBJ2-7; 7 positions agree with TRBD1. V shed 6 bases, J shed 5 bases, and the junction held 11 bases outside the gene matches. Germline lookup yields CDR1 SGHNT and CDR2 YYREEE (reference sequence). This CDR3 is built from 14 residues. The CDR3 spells CASNQRQGEHEQYF. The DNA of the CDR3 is TGTGCCAGCAACCAGAGACAGGGTGAACACGAGCAGTACTTC.

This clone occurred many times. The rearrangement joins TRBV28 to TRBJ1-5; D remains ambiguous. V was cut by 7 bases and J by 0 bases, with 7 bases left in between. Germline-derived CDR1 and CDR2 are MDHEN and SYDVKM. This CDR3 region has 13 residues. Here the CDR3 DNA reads TGTGCCAGCATCCAGGATAGCAATCAGCCCCAGCATTTT. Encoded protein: CASIQDSNQPQHF.

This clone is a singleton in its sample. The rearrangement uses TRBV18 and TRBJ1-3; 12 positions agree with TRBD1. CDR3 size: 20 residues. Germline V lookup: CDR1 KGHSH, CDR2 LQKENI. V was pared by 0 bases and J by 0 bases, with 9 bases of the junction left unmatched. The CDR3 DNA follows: TGTGCCAGCTCACCACCTTCCGGGACAGGGGGCCCAATCTCTGGAAACACCATATATTTT. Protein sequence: CASSPPSGTGGPISGNTIYF.

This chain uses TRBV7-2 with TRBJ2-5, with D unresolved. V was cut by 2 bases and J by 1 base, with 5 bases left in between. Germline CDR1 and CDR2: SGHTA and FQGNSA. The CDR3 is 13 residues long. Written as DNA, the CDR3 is TGTGCCAGCAGCTTAAGAGTCCAAGAGACCCAGTACTTC. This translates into CASSLRVQETQYF. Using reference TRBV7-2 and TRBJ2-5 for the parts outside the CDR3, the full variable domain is GAGVSQSPSNKVTEKGKDVELRCDPISGHTALYWYRQSLGQGLEFLIYFQGNSAPDKSGLPSDRFSAERTGGSVSTLTIQRTQQEDSAVYLCASSLRVQETQYFGPGTRLLVL.

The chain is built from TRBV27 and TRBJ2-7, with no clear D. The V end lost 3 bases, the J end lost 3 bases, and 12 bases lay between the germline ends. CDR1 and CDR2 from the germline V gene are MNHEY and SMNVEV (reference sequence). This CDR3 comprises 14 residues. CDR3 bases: TGTGCCAGCAGTTTCTCTTCTAACCTCTACGAGCAGTACTTC. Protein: CASSFSSNLYEQYF.

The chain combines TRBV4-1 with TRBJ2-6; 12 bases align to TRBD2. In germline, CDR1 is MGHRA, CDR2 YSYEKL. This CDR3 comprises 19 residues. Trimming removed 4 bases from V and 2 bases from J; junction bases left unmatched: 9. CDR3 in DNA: TGCGCCAGCAGCCCGCTAATGACTAGCGGGGGAGCTGGGGCCAACGTCCTGACTTTC. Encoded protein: CASSPLMTSGGAGANVLTF.

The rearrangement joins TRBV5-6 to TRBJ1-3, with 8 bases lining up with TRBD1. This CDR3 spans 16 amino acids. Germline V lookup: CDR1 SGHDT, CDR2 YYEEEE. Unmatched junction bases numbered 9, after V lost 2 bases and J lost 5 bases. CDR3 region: CASSFPGGTVRNTIYF. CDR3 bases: TGTGCCAGCAGCTTTCCAGGGGGCACTGTTCGAAACACCATATATTTT. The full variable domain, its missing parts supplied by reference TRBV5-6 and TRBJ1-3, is DAGVTQSPTHLIKTRGQQVTLRCSPKSGHDTVSWYQQALGQGPQFIFQYYEEEERQRGNFPDRFSGHQFPNYSSELNVNALLLGDSALYLCASSFPGGTVRNTIYFGEGSWLTVV.

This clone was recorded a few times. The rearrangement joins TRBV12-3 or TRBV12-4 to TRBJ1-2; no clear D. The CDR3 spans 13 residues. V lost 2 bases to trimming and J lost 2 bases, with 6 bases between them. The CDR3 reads CASSLNRNYGYTF. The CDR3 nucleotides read TGTGCCAGCAGTTTAAACCGGAACTATGGCTACACCTTC.

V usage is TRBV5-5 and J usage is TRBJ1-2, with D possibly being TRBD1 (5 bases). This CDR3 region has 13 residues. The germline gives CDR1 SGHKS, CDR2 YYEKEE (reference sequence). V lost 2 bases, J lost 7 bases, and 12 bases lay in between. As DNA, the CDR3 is TGTGCCAGCAGCTTAGCAGGGACTAGTGGCTACACCTTC. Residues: CASSLAGTSGYTF.

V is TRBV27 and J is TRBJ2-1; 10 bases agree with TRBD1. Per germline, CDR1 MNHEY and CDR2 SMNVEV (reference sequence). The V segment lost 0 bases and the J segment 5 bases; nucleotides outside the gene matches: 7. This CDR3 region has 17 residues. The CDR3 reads CASSLSWTGGRHNEQFF. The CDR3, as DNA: TGTGCCAGCAGTTTATCCTGGACAGGGGGAAGGCACAATGAGCAGTTCTTC.

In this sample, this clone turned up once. The CDR3 sequence is CASRLSNFGELFF. The CDR3 DNA follows: TGTGCCAGCAGGCTAAGTAACTTCGGGGAGCTGTTTTTT. The chain employs TRBV6-5 and TRBJ2-2, with D hard to call. This CDR3 contains 13 residues. CDR1 and CDR2 from the germline V gene are MNHEY and SVGAGI. V lost 6 bases, J lost 7 bases, and 12 bases lay in between.

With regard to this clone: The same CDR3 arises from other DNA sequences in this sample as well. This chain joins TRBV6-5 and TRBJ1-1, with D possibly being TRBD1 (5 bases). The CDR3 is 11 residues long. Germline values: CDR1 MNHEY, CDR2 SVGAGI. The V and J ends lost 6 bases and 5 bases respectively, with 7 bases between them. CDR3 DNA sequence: TGTGCCAGCAGCCGGGGGACTGAAGCTTTCTTT. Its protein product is CASSRGTEAFF.

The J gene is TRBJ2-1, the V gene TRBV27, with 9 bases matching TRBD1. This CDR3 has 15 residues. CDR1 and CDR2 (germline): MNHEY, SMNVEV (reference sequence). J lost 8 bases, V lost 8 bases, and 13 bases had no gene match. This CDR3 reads CASRQQGAVVDEQFF. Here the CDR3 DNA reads TGTGCCAGCCGCCAACAGGGGGCGGTCGTCGATGAGCAGTTCTTC.